A selection of T cell receptor beta chains follows, all from one sample in a study of cytomegalovirus exposure and HLA in healthy donors. Profiled with immunoSEQ multiplex PCR; TCRdb holds only in-frame clones, not every one. The table lists some 330,000 clones, about nine tenths of them singletons. The sequencing sample was made of PBMCs. The origin of the receptors is a woman aged 18-29 years in good health and CMV-seronegative. CDR3s include the opening cysteine and the closing phenylalanine or tryptophan. D genes are given only for firm matches. Some rows mark clone size as missing; the rest say once, few, many or name a class of expanded clone.

>once|TRBD1|TRBV4-3|TRBJ2-3
CASSQGQGPSTDTQYF
TGCGCCAGCAGCCAGGGACAGGGGCCTAGCACAGATACGCAGTATTTT
>-|-|TRBV7-6|TRBJ2-5
CASSLVGPGQETQYF
TGTGCCAGCAGCTTAGTTGGGCCAGGACAAGAGACCCAGTACTTC
>-|TRBD2|TRBV7-2|TRBJ2-7
CASSLLAGVSYEQYF
TGTGCCAGCAGCTTATTAGCGGGCGTCTCCTACGAGCAGTACTTC
>-|-|TRBV29-1|TRBJ2-5
CSVLQETQYF
TGCAGCGTTCTGCAAGAGACCCAGTACTTC
>-|TRBD2|TRBV5-4|TRBJ2-1
CASSSRGGRVYNEQFF
TGTGCCAGCAGCTCGCGTGGGGGGAGGGTCTACAATGAGCAGTTCTTC
>-|-|TRBV5-1|TRBJ2-5
CASSTGQGKETQYF
TGCGCCAGCAGCACAGGCCAGGGGAAAGAGACCCAGTACTTC
>-|-|TRBV18|TRBJ2-7
CASSPGRYEQYF
TGTGCCAGCTCACCAGGGCGCTACGAGCAGTACTTC
>-|TRBD1|TRBV19|TRBJ1-1
CASSQDRDRAFFF
TGTGCCAGTAGTCAAGACCGGGACAGGGCATTTTTCTTT
>-|TRBD1|TRBV19|TRBJ1-1
CASSIVGTGGFTEAFF
TGTGCCAGTAGTATAGTTGGGACAGGGGGTTTCACTGAAGCTTTCTTT
>-|TRBD1|TRBV11-3|TRBJ1-5
CASSLDGQGARKSNQPQHF
TGTGCCAGCAGCTTAGATGGACAGGGGGCGCGTAAGAGCAATCAGCCCCAGCATTTT
>-|TRBD2|TRBV6-6|TRBJ2-1
CATLPGTSGNEQFF
TGTGCCACCCTCCCCGGGACTAGCGGGAACGAGCAGTTCTTC
>-|-|TRBV5-1|TRBJ2-3
CASSLAGTDTQYF
TGCGCCAGCAGCTTGGCGGGGACAGATACGCAGTATTTT
>once|TRBD1|TRBV7-2|TRBJ2-7
CASSRDRGRGEQYF
TGTGCCAGCAGCCGGGACAGGGGTCGGGGCGAGCAGTACTTC
>-|-|TRBV29-1|TRBJ1-5
CSVRTDDGNQPQHF
TGCAGCGTCCGGACAGACGATGGCAATCAGCCCCAGCATTTT
>-|-|TRBV7-9|TRBJ1-2
CASSLDARGGTSRNGYTF
TGTGCCAGCAGCTTAGACGCCCGTGGTGGCACCTCACGAAATGGCTACACCTTC
>-|-|TRBV27|TRBJ1-5
CASSLWSGNSNQPQHF
TGTGCCAGCAGTTTATGGTCAGGTAATAGCAATCAGCCCCAGCATTTT
>-|TRBD2|TRBV7-2|TRBJ2-2
CASSGTSGGNTGELFF
TGTGCCAGCAGTGGGACTAGCGGGGGTAACACCGGGGAGCTGTTTTTT
>-|-|TRBV28|TRBJ1-2
CASTHLVSGSDGYGYTF
TGTGCCAGCACCCATTTGGTCTCTGGGAGTGACGGCTATGGCTACACCTTC
>-|-|TRBV19|TRBJ1-2
CAGWDSESNGYTF
TGTGCCGGGTGGGACTCGGAGTCCAATGGCTACACCTTC
>-|TRBD2|TRBV2|TRBJ2-2
CASRAGANTGELFF
TGTGCCAGCAGGGCGGGGGCGAACACCGGGGAGCTGTTTTTT
>-|TRBD1|TRBV5-1|TRBJ1-4
CASSLDGQGSNEKLFF
TGCGCCAGCAGCTTGGATGGACAGGGGTCTAATGAAAAACTGTTTTTT
>-|TRBD2|TRBV4-3|TRBJ2-1
CASSRTSGDYNEQFF
TGCGCCAGCAGCCGCACTAGCGGGGACTACAATGAGCAGTTCTTC
>-|TRBD2|TRBV30|TRBJ2-1
CAWSPGLATNEQFF
TGTGCCTGGAGTCCGGGACTAGCAACCAATGAGCAGTTCTTC
>few|-|TRBV10-3|TRBJ2-7
CAASGNYEQYF
TGTGCCGCCTCAGGGAACTACGAGCAGTACTTC
>-|-|TRBV27|TRBJ2-7
CASSLKGGGTYEQYF
TGTGCCAGCAGTTTAAAGGGAGGAGGCACCTACGAGCAGTACTTC
>-|-|TRBV7-6|TRBJ2-1
CASSHFNNEQFF
TGTGCCAGCAGTCACTTTAACAATGAGCAGTTCTTC
>-|-|TRBV7-3|TRBJ1-1
CASSPGHPFGTEAFF
TGTGCCAGCAGCCCCGGACATCCCTTTGGGACTGAAGCTTTCTTT
>-|TRBD1|TRBV4-2|TRBJ1-4
CASSQDGTGATNEKLFF
TGTGCCAGCAGCCAAGATGGGACAGGGGCAACTAATGAAAAACTGTTTTTT
>-|TRBD1|TRBV18|TRBJ1-1
CASSSGQGGLSTEAFF
TGTGCCAGCTCATCCGGACAGGGAGGGTTGAGCACTGAAGCTTTCTTT
>once|TRBD2|TRBV15|TRBJ2-7
CATSRDRGTSVPYEQYF
TGTGCCACCAGCAGAGATCGGGGGACTAGCGTCCCCTACGAGCAGTACTTC
>-|TRBD1|TRBV18|TRBJ2-7
CASSPGQGAYEQYF
TGTGCCAGCTCACCAGGACAGGGGGCCTACGAGCAGTACTTC
>-|-|TRBV4-3|TRBJ2-2
CASSQVFGSSEMNTGELFF
TGCGCCAGCAGCCAAGTGTTTGGGTCTAGCGAAATGAACACCGGGGAGCTGTTTTTT
>-|TRBD1|TRBV2|TRBJ2-7
CASTPTGSSYEQYF
TGTGCCAGCACCCCGACAGGGAGCTCCTACGAGCAGTACTTC
>-|TRBD2|TRBV5-6|TRBJ2-5
CASSFISGGQETQYF
TGTGCCAGCAGCTTCATTAGCGGGGGCCAAGAGACCCAGTACTTC
>-|-|TRBV9|TRBJ2-7
CASSVAAGVTYEQYF
TGTGCCAGCAGCGTAGCGGCAGGGGTAACCTACGAGCAGTACTTC
>-|-|TRBV27|TRBJ2-2
CASGDSLRNTGELFF
TGTGCCAGCGGAGACAGCTTGAGGAACACCGGGGAGCTGTTTTTT
>-|-|TRBV11-2|TRBJ1-2
CASSPRVVNYGYTF
TGTGCCAGCAGCCCTCGGGTAGTCAACTATGGCTACACCTTC
>-|TRBD2|TRBV9|TRBJ2-7
CASSGTSTEQYF
TGTGCCAGCAGTGGGACTAGCACCGAGCAGTACTTC
>-|TRBD2|TRBV7-2|TRBJ2-7
CASSSTSGVGEQYF
TGTGCCAGCAGCTCGACTAGCGGAGTGGGGGAGCAGTACTTC
>-|-|TRBV19|TRBJ1-5
CATGQTYSNQPQHF
TGTGCCACCGGACAGACCTATAGCAATCAGCCCCAGCATTTT
>few|-|TRBV29-1|TRBJ1-1
CSVGRAFF
TGCAGCGTTGGTCGAGCTTTCTTT
>-|TRBD1|TRBV29-1|TRBJ2-5
CSVDDRGGGTQYF
TGCAGCGTTGATGACAGGGGTGGAGGGACCCAGTACTTC
>once|-|TRBV6-5|TRBJ1-5
CASSPGGRVWHF
TGTGCCAGCAGTCCTGGGGGGAGGGTATGGCATTTT
>-|-|TRBV30|TRBJ1-2
CAWSTQGNYGYTF
TGTGCCTGGAGTACACAGGGAAACTATGGCTACACCTTC
>-|-|TRBV6-6|TRBJ2-7
CASSPHRETYEQYF
TGTGCCAGCAGCCCCCACCGGGAAACCTACGAGCAGTACTTC
>-|-|TRBV7-2|TRBJ1-4
CASSLLREKLFF
TGTGCCAGCAGCTTACTCCGGGAAAAACTGTTTTTT
>-|TRBD2|TRBV9|TRBJ2-1
CASSVSGSHSYNEQFF
TGTGCCAGCAGCGTTAGCGGGAGCCACTCCTACAATGAGCAGTTCTTC
>few|-|TRBV5-1|TRBJ2-3
CASSPTPAPDTQYF
TGCGCCAGCAGCCCAACTCCCGCCCCAGATACGCAGTATTTT
>-|-|TRBV5-6|TRBJ2-2
CASSLIQRSTGELFF
TGTGCCAGCAGCTTGATCCAACGGAGCACCGGGGAGCTGTTTTTT
>-|-|TRBV18|TRBJ1-1
CASSPGGWTEAFF
TGTGCCAGCTCACCAGGGGGCTGGACTGAAGCTTTCTTT
>-|TRBD1|TRBV7-2|TRBJ2-7
CASSLGTDTFLGQYF
TGTGCCAGCAGTCTTGGGACAGACACCTTTCTTGGGCAGTACTTC
>-|TRBD1|TRBV25-1|TRBJ1-5
CASTWGQGRSNQPQHF
TGTGCCAGCACTTGGGGACAGGGGAGAAGCAATCAGCCCCAGCATTTT